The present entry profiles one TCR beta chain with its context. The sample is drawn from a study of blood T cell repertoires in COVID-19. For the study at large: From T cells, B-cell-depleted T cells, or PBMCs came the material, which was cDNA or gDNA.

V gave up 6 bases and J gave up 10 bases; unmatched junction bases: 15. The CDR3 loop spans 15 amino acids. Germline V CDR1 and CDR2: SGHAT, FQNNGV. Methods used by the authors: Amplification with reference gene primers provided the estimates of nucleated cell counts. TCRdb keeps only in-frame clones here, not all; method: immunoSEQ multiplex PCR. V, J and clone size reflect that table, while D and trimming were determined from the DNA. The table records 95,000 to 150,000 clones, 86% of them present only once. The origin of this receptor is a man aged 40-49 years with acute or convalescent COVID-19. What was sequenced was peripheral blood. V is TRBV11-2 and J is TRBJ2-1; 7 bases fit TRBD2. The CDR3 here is CASRHPTSAQREQFF. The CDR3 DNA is TGTGCCAGCAGACACCCTACTAGCGCCCAACGGGAGCAGTTCTTC.